Sequencing of this T cell receptor (beta chain) was carried out in a study of vaccination and CD4 T cells after COVID-19. About this clonotype itself: Its antigen is not identified.

Noted treatment: approximately 9-day PBMC culture with coronavirus spike peptide pools or control peptides (ViraFEST assay). An Oncomine TCR Beta short-read assay was used to sequence the DNA from cultured CD4+ T cells. TCRdb re-called the PCR reads through MiXCR, storing one row per CDR3 protein. The table includes approximately 12,000 distinct CDR3 sequences, around 50% detected once. The CDR3 has 14 residues. Germline assignment: CDR1 SGHDT and CDR2 YYEEEE. Between the trimmed V and J ends, which lost 0 bases and 2 bases, there was a span of 8 bases. The rearrangement joins TRBV5-6 to TRBJ1-1; no clear D. The receptor was isolated from a human donor who had recovered from COVID-19. Sequencing used CD4+ T cells from blood, cultured in vitro. Written as DNA, the CDR3 is TGTGCCAGCAGCTTGGGAGCGGCAAACACTGAAGCTTTCTTT. It translates to CASSLGAANTEAFF.